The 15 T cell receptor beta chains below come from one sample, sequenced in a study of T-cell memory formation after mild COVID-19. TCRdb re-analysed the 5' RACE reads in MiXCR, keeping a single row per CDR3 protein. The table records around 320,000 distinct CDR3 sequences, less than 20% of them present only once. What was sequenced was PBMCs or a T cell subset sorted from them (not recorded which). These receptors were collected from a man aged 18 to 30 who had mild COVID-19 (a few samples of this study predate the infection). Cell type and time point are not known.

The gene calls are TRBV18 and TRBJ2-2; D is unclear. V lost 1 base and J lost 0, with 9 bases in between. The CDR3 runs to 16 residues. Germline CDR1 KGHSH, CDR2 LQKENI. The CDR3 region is CASSPQYSSNTGELFF. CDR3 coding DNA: TGTGCCAGCTCACCACAGTACAGCTCGAACACCGGGGAGCTGTTTTTT.

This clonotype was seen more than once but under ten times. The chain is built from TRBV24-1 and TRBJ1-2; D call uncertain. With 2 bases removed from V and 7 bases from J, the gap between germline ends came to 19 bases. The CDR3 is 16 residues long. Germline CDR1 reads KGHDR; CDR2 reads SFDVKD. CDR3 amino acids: CATSDSEAVAFGGYTF. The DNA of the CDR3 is TGTGCCACCAGTGATTCGGAGGCAGTGGCATTCGGTGGCTACACCTTC.

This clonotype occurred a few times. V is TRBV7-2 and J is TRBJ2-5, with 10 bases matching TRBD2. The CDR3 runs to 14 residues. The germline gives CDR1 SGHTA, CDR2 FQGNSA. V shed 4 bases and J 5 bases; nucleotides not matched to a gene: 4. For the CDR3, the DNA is TGTGCCAGCAGCTCGGGACTAGCGTACGAGACCCAGTACTTC. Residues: CASSSGLAYETQYF. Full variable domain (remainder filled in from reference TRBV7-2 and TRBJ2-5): GAGVSQSPSNKVTEKGKDVELRCDPISGHTALYWYRQSLGQGLEFLIYFQGNSAPDKSGLPSDRFSAERTGGSVSTLTIQRTQQEDSAVYLCASSSGLAYETQYFGPGTRLLVL.

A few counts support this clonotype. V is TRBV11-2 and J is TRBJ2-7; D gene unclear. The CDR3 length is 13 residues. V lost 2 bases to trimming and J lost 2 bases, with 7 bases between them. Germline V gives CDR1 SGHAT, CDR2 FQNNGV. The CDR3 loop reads CASSLNSAYEQYV. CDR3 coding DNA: TGTGCCAGCAGCTTAAACAGCGCCTACGAGCAGTACGTC.

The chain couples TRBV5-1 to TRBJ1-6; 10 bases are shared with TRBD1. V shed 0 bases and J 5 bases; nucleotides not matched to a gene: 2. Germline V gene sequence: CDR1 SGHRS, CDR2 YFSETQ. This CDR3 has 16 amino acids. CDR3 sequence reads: CASSLAGTGDNSPLHF. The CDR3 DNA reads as TGCGCCAGCAGCTTGGCGGGGACAGGGGATAATTCACCCCTCCACTTT.

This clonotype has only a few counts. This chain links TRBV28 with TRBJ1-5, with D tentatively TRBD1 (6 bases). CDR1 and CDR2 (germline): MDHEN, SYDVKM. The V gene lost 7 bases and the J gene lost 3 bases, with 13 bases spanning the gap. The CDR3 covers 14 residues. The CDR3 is CASTGGLDNQPQHF. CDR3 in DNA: TGTGCCAGCACCGGGGGGCTGGACAATCAGCCCCAGCATTTT.

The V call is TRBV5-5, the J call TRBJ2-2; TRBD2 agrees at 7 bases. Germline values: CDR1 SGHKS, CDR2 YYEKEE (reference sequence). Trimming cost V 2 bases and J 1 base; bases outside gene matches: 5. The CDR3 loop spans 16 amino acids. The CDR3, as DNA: TGTGCCAGCAGCTTAAGGGCGGGGGAGAACACCGGGGAGCTGTTTTTT. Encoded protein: CASSLRAGENTGELFF. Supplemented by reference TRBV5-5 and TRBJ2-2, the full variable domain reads DAGVTQSPTHLIKTRGQQVTLRCSPISGHKSVSWYQQVLGQGPQFIFQYYEKEERGRGNFPDRFSARQFPNYSSELNVNALLLGDSALYLCASSLRAGENTGELFFGEGSRLTVL.

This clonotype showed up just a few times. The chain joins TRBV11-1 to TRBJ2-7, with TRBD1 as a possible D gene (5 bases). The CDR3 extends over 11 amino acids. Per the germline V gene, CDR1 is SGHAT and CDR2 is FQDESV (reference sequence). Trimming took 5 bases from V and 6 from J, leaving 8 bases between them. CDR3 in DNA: TGTGCCAGCAGCAGGGGAACCGAGCAGTACTTC. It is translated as CASSRGTEQYF.

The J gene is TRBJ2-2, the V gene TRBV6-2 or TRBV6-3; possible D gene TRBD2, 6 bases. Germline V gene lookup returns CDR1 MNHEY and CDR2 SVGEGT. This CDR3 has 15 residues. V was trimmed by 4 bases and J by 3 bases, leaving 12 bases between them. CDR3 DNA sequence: TGTGCCAGCAGTTCCCTGGGACTGGACACCGGGGAGCTGTTTTTT. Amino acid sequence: CASSSLGLDTGELFF.

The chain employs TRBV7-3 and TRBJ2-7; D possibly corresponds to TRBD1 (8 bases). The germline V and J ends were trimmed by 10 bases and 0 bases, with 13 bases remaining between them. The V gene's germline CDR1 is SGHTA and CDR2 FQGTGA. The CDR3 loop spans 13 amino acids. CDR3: CATRGTGSYEQYV. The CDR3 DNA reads TGTGCCACGCGGGGGACAGGCTCCTACGAGCAGTACGTC.

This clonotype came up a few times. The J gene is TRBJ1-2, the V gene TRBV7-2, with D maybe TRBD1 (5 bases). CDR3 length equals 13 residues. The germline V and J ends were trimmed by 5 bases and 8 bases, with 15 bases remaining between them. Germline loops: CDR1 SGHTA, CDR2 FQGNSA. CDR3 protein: CASSDWGRGGYTF. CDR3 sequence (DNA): TGTGCCAGCAGCGATTGGGGGAGGGGAGGCTACACCTTC.

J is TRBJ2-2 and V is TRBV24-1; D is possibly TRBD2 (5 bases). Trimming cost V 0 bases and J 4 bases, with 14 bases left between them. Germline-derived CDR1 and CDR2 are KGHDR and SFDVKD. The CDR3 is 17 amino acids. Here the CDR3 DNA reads TGTGCCACCAGTGATTTGTCGGGTCGAGGGAGCACCGGGGAGCTGTTTTTT. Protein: CATSDLSGRGSTGELFF.

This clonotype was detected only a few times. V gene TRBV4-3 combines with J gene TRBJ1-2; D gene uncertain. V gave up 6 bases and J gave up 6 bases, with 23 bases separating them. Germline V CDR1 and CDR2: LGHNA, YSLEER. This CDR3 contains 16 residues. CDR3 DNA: TGCGCCAGCAGTTACAGCGCCGGAGGTGGAGGGAATGGCTACACCTTC. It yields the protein CASSYSAGGGGNGYTF.

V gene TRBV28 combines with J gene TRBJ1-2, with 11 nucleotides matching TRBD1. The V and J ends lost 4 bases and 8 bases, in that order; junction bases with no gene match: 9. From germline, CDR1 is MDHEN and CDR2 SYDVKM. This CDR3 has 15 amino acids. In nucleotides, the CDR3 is TGTGCCAGCAGTTCACGGGACAGGGGGATATTCGGCTACACCTTC. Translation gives CASSSRDRGIFGYTF.

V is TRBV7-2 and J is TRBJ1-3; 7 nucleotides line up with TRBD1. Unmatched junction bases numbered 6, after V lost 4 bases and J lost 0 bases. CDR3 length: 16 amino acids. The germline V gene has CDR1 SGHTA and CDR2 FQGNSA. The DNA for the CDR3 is TGTGCCAGCAGCTCAGGGACAGCCAACTCTGGAAACACCATATATTTT. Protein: CASSSGTANSGNTIYF.